This is a list of T cell receptor beta chains from one sample in a study of control samples from healthy donors and cancer patients. Clones were sequenced by immunoSEQ multiplex PCR, and TCRdb holds only the in-frame ones, with some missing. The sample carries 96,000 or so clones, approximately 93% recorded once. Sequenced: blood. Source of these receptors: a man between 18 and 35 years old in good health. CDR3s include the opening cysteine and the closing phenylalanine or tryptophan. Fields, in order: CDR3 DNA, CDR3 protein, V gene, clone size, J gene, D gene. A D gene is named only where the DNA matches it firmly. Expanded clones are given a class, and other clones once, few, many or no size at all.

TGTGCCAGCAGCTTGCAAGCCGAGCCGCGTCCGGGAAACACCATATATTTT,CASSLQAEPRPGNTIYF,TRBV5-8,.,TRBJ1-3,.
TGTGCCAGCAGCTTAATAGTTCGGGGCGATGGCTACACCTTC,CASSLIVRGDGYTF,TRBV13,.,TRBJ1-2,.
TGTGCCAGCAGCCCCGACGTGGGCTTAACAGATACGCAGTATTTT,CASSPDVGLTDTQYF,TRBV5-4,.,TRBJ2-3,.
TGTGCCAGCAGCCCTCGGACTAGCCTGAGGTCCTACAATGAGCAGTTCTTC,CASSPRTSLRSYNEQFF,TRBV7-9,.,TRBJ2-1,TRBD2
TGCGCCAGCAGCCAAGGAAGGTCGATGGGGACCGGGGAGCTGTTTTTT,CASSQGRSMGTGELFF,TRBV4-1,.,TRBJ2-2,.
TGTGCCAGCAGCGGGACAGGGGGCGGTGTGGTGGACACTGAAGCTTTCTTT,CASSGTGGGVVDTEAFF,TRBV7-6,.,TRBJ1-1,TRBD1
TGTGCCAGCAGCTTGGAGGCAGTTCTGTATGGCTACACCTTC,CASSLEAVLYGYTF,TRBV5-6,.,TRBJ1-2,.
TGTGCCAGCAGCCCGCGAGGCCCAACCAAGGTTGGGATACAGCAGTACTTC,CASSPRGPTKVGIQQYF,TRBV5-5,once,TRBJ2-7,.
TGTGCCAGTACCGAACGGTCCTCCTACGAGCAGTACTTC,CASTERSSYEQYF,TRBV19,.,TRBJ2-7,.
TGTGCTAGTGGTTCCCCGACCGGGACAGGGGGACGGGATGAGCAGTTCTTC,CASGSPTGTGGRDEQFF,TRBV12-5,.,TRBJ2-1,TRBD1
TGTGCCAGCAGTTTATTGGGGGCTTGGGGCTACACCTTC,CASSLLGAWGYTF,TRBV28,.,TRBJ1-2,.
TGTGCCAGCACCCCTGGCAGCCCGAATGAAAAACTGTTTTTT,CASTPGSPNEKLFF,TRBV28,.,TRBJ1-4,.
TGTGCCTTCTACCCGCAGCAGACCCCGGGGAACACTGAAGCTTTCTTT,CAFYPQQTPGNTEAFF,TRBV30,.,TRBJ1-1,.
TGTGCCAGCAGCTTGGCTGAAGGTGCAGGGGATGAAAAACTGTTTTTT,CASSLAEGAGDEKLFF,TRBV7-9,few,TRBJ1-4,.
TGTGCCAGCAGCGGCAACAGGGACTATGGCTACACCTTC,CASSGNRDYGYTF,TRBV9,.,TRBJ1-2,.
TGTGCCAGCAGCTTATTATTCGGGGGCGCGGAAGGCTACACCTTC,CASSLLFGGAEGYTF,TRBV7-2,.,TRBJ1-2,.
TGTGCCAGCAGCCCTGACAGATTTAACTATGGCTACACCTTC,CASSPDRFNYGYTF,TRBV3-1/TRBV3-2,.,TRBJ1-2,.
TGTGCCAGCAGCCGGACAGGAAGAGGAAACACCATATATTTT,CASSRTGRGNTIYF,TRBV7-3,.,TRBJ1-3,TRBD1
TGTGCCAGCCGGCCAGGGGGCGCCGCCTACGAGCAGTACTTC,CASRPGGAAYEQYF,TRBV2,many,TRBJ2-7,TRBD1
TGTGCCAGCAGCTTGGGGGGGGAGCAGTTCTTC,CASSLGGEQFF,TRBV7-8,.,TRBJ2-1,TRBD2
TGTGCCAGCAGCCTATCCTTTGGAAACACCATATATTTT,CASSLSFGNTIYF,TRBV7-9,.,TRBJ1-3,.
TGTGCCAGCAGCTTCATGGGGGTTGAAGCTTTCTTT,CASSFMGVEAFF,TRBV7-8,.,TRBJ1-1,.
TGTGCCAGCTCAGGGACGGACCATTTATTCACAGATACGCAGTATTTT,CASSGTDHLFTDTQYF,TRBV18,.,TRBJ2-3,.
TGTGCCAGCAGCTGGCCGGACAGGGGGCTGGCTGGCTACACCTTC,CASSWPDRGLAGYTF,TRBV5-4,.,TRBJ1-2,TRBD1
TGTGCCAGCAGCCTCCACAGGGATCCTGGAAACACCATATATTTT,CASSLHRDPGNTIYF,TRBV13,.,TRBJ1-3,.
TGCAGCGTTCCGACTAGCGAACCGAACACCGGGGAGCTGTTTTTT,CSVPTSEPNTGELFF,TRBV29-1,.,TRBJ2-2,TRBD2